The 2 T cell receptor beta chains below were found in one sample sequenced in a study of T-cell reconstitution after alpha-beta-depleted transplantation in children. Unique molecular identifiers were incorporated during preparation of the TCRbeta library. TCRdb processed the PCR reads anew with MiXCR; each CDR3 protein has one entry. This sample has a few hundred thousand distinct CDR3 sequences, with about 9.3% found just once. This material consisted of PBMCs from the stem cell graft donor, taken from the stem cell graft. The receptors were gathered from a human donor who donated a stem cell graft to a child with acute lymphoblastic leukemia.

This clonotype has a handful of counts. The CDR3 DNA reads as TGTGCCAGCAGTTTGATCGCACCGGGACTAGCGGCGTACGAGCAGTACTTC. Amino acids: CASSLIAPGLAAYEQYF. The V gene is TRBV28, the J gene TRBJ2-7; 11 nucleotides agree with TRBD2. Germline CDR1 MDHEN, CDR2 SYDVKM. This CDR3 contains 17 residues. The V and J ends lost 3 bases and 4 bases, in that order; junction bases with no gene match: 11.

The chain uses TRBV12-3 or TRBV12-4 and TRBJ2-2, with 7 bases lining up with TRBD1. This CDR3 has 14 amino acids. The junction had 6 bases not matched to a gene; V was cut back by 4 bases and J by 7 bases. CDR3 bases: TGTGCCAGCAGTTCCTACAGGGGAATCGGGGAGCTGTTTTTT. Protein product: CASSSYRGIGELFF.